This entry features one T cell receptor beta chain sequence. As yet, its antigen is unknown. The data were obtained in a study of STAT3 mutations in large granular lymphocyte leukemia. The CDR3 is 12 amino acids. The V gene lost 5 bases and the J gene lost 11 bases, with 18 bases spanning the gap. Germline CDR1 is SQVTM and CDR2 is ANQGSEA. Libraries were prepared by immunoSEQ multiplex PCR; TCRdb keeps only in-frame clonotypes and omits some of them. Here the sample spans approximately 43,000 clones, roughly three quarters being singletons. Whole-study results and caveats: Every T-cell large granular lymphocyte leukemia patient had at least one immunodominant TCR beta clonotype. In several patients, dominant TCR clone burden exceeded STAT3 mutant burden, suggesting STAT3 mutation arose secondarily. Samples missed the first appearance of the clone.

The V call is TRBV29-1, the J call TRBJ1-1; D gene ambiguous. The origin of this receptor is a human donor with T large granular lymphocyte leukemia. Some clones in this sample may be carry-over from other donors' samples. Sequences were obtained from PBMCs. CDR3 bases: TGCAGCGTTTGGTCCCCTCCCTTACCGGCTTTCTTT. Encoded protein: CSVWSPPLPAFF. Full variable domain (rest looked up from reference TRBV29-1 and TRBJ1-1): SAVISQKPSRDICQRGTSLTIQCQVDSQVTMMFWYRQQPGQSLTLIATANQGSEATYESGFVIDKFPISRPNLTFSTLTVSNMSPEDSSIYLCSVWSPPLPAFFGQGTRLTVV.